This T cell receptor (beta chain) is drawn from a study of Graves' ophthalmopathy and Graves' hyperthyroidism (dated by TCRdb to between 2017 and 2018). Turning to the overall study: Peripheral blood was collected at initial diagnosis, prior to any treatment. A discovery set of 95 to 100 patients (around 44 ophthalmopathy, 57 stable hyperthyroidism) was enrolled to explore V-J signatures distinguishing ophthalmopathy from hyperthyroidism. In several hyperthyroidism patients, the T-cell repertoire of thyroid tissue was compared with the T-cell repertoire of blood. Following sample collection, hyperthyroidism patients were given methimazole at a starting dose of 30 mg daily, and ophthalmopathy patients were given high-dose intravenous methylprednisolone. The 85 to 100 discovery patients were randomly split 7:3 into training and test sets. In total, some 130 blood samples were TCR-sequenced: 40 to 45 ophthalmopathy, about 75 hyperthyroidism and some 17 hyperthyroidism-to-ophthalmopathy patients. The study used signatures of the TCR beta repertoire to tell Graves' ophthalmopathy apart from Graves' hyperthyroidism and to predict which patients would progress to ophthalmopathy. An independent validation cohort comprised 18 hyperthyroidism patients and over 15 patients who later progressed from hyperthyroidism to ophthalmopathy.

TCR beta CDR3 regions were amplified from RNA transcripts for repertoire sequencing. The first round of RT-PCR was done with HTBI primers and the Qiagen OneStep RT-PCR kit, and was followed by a second round of multiplex PCR, then size selection and purification. Libraries were sequenced paired-end with 100 bp reads on an Illumina HiSeq2000. The source study handled its data this way. SOAPnuke was used for read processing, and reads with adapters, uncalled bases, a mean Phred below 15, or no exact constant-primer or identifier match were discarded. High-quality paired reads were merged with COPE v1.2.5. Each unique nucleotide sequence was treated as a clonotype, and MiTCR v1.1 was used to align the clonotypes to the IMGT TRB V, D and J references. Analysis was restricted to V-J combinations with a frequency above 0.0001, which covered roughly 99% of repertoires. For each V-J combination, a TCR clonal expansion and chaos score was defined as F50 clonal expansion divided by the chaos observed in the TCRdist matrix. Features were reduced by Welch's t-statistics and random forest to over ten V-J combinations, which fed a naive Bayes classifier. Thyroid-blood repertoire similarity was quantified with the Morisita-Horn index. TCRdb reran the public reads through fastp at Q25 and MiXCR, keeping productive beta chains. Identical CDR3 protein sequences are pooled into one entry, listed with their most common genes and DNA. For this entry, the V and J calls and clone size follow TCRdb and not the study's own pipeline. For this sample the table gives 600,000 to 650,000 distinct CDR3 sequences, of which 22% were detected only once. The ten largest clonotypes hold around 6.9% of the sample.

What the study reported, not specific to this receptor: In validation, the model predicted ophthalmopathy progression with 70.59% sensitivity and 72% to 80% specificity; 12 predicted patients were CT-confirmed with GO in a median of approximately six months. Most expanded thyroid clonotypes with frequency above 0.001 were also detected in blood, suggesting blood repertoires may reflect the thyroid immune response. In cross-validation, the 13-signature model distinguished ophthalmopathy from stable hyperthyroidism with approximately 85% sensitivity and roughly 81% specificity, and in the test set the corresponding values were approximately 80% and 75%. No statistical method was used to set the sample size in advance, and the investigators knew which group each participant was assigned to.

Stable hyperthyroidism was defined as no progression to ophthalmopathy within 18 months of follow-up. Hyperthyroidism patients were newly diagnosed, were aged 18 to 65 years, and had a disease duration under 2 months. Anyone with other autoimmune diseases, uncontrolled infections, pregnancy or lactation was excluded from the study. Clinical symptoms, serum thyroxine, TRAb, thyroid ultrasound and orbital computed tomography were used for diagnosis. Using Ficoll-Paque density gradient centrifugation, PBMCs were isolated from 8.5 to 10 ml of fresh peripheral blood. Total RNA was extracted using Trizol reagent, and RNA quality was checked on an Agilent 2100 Bioanalyzer. This clonotype was seen only a few times. Its antigen is not yet known. No per-base quality is available; no much larger clone lies one base away. V drops 3 bases and J drops 7 bases, leaving 15 bases in between. For CDR1 and CDR2, the germline V gene lists KGHSH and LQKENI. Taken from cysteine to phenylalanine, the CDR3 has 14 residues. Only the CDR3 part of the read is kept: 42 bases, read in frame from the first base.

The sequence is built from TRBV18 and TRBJ1-1, and perhaps TRBD1 as D gene, on 6 matching bases. The clonotype comes from a woman under 30 with stable Graves' hyperthyroidism. Some clones in this sample may be carry-over from other donors' samples. Donor details come from another sample of the same person, matched by shared clones. Input material: peripheral blood. The CDR3 is CASSPAMGASEAFF. The DNA reads as follows: TGTGCCAGCTCACCGGCTATGGGGGCGAGTGAAGCTTTCTTT.